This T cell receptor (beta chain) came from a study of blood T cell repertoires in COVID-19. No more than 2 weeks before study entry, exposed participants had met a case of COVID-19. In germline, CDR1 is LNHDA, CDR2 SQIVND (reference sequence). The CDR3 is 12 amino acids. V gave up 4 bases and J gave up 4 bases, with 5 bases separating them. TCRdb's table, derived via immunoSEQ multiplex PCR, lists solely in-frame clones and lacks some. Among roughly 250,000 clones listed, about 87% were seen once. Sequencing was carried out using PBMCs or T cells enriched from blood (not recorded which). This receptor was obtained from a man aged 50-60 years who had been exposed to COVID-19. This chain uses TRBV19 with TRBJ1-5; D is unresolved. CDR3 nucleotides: TGTGCCAGTAGTAGGAGGAATCAGCCCCAGCATTTT. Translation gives CASSRRNQPQHF.